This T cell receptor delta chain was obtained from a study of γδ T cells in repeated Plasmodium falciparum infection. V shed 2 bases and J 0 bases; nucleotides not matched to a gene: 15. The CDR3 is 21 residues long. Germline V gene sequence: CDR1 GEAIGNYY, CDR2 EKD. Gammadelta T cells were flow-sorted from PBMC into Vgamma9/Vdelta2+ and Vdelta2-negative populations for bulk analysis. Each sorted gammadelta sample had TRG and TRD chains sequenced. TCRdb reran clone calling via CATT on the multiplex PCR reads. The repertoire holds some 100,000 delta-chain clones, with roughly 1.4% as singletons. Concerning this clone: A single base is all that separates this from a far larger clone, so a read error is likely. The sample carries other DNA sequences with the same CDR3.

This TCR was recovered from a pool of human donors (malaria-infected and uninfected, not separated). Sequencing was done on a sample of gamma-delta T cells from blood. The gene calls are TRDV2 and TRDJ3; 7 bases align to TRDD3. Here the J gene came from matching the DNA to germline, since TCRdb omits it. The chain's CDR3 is CACDIVPLGIEASWDTRQMFF. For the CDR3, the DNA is TGTGCCTGTGACATCGTCCCCTTGGGGATAGAAGCCTCCTGGGACACCCGACAGATGTTTTTC.